The 24 T cell receptor beta chains below all came from one sample that was sequenced in a study of liver allograft versus peripheral blood T cells. For the study at large: Comparing T cell receptor repertoires in transplanted livers with those in recipients' peripheral blood was part of the design.

TCRdb reanalysed the reads using MiXCR and keeps one entry per CDR3 protein. The sample shows fewer than 3,500 distinct CDR3 sequences, more than 12% of them seen only once. The receptors were sampled from a human patient who had a liver transplant. A subset of T cells may come from the graft donor.

This clonotype is medium-sized by share. The chain is built from TRBV19 and TRBJ1-1; tentative D call: TRBD1 (5 bases). The CDR3 is made up of 15 amino acids. The V end lost 3 bases, the J end lost 2 bases, and 13 bases lay between the germline ends. Germline values: CDR1 LNHDA, CDR2 SQIVND (reference sequence). In DNA form, the CDR3 reads TGTGCCAGTAGTATCCCCGGGACGGGAAACACTGAAGCTTTCTTT. This encodes CASSIPGTGNTEAFF.

This clonotype is classed as medium-sized. The V and J genes are TRBV6-1 and TRBJ2-1; D gene ambiguous. CDR1 is MNHNS and CDR2 is SASEGT in the germline V gene. The germline V and J ends were trimmed by 7 bases and 9 bases, with 10 bases remaining between them. The CDR3 spans 11 residues. The CDR3 region has the DNA TGTGCCAGCACCACCCGGGCTGAGCAGTTCTTC. This encodes CASTTRAEQFF.

By share, this clonotype counts as medium-sized. The chain couples TRBV6-5 to TRBJ2-5, with TRBD2 matching 7 bases. CDR1 MNHEY and CDR2 SVGAGI come from the germline V gene. The V segment lost 2 bases and the J segment 2 bases; nucleotides outside the gene matches: 5. The length of the CDR3 is 15 residues. CDR3 sequence (DNA): TGTGCCAGCAGTTACGGTGGGGGGGGACAAGAGACCCAGTACTTC. It translates to CASSYGGGGQETQYF.

On this clonotype: This may be a read error, as it is one base from a much larger clone. As the CDR3 is not closed by the conserved phenylalanine or tryptophan, this likely results from a read error. The rearrangement links TRBV20-1 to TRBJ1-6, with D hard to call. CDR1 is DFQATT, CDR2 SNEGSKA, per germline (reference sequence). The CDR3 sequence is 16 residues long. Trimming took 1 base from V and 7 from J, leaving 17 bases between them. CDR3 region: CSARASFGLKNSPLHL. The DNA for the CDR3 is TGCAGTGCTAGAGCCTCCTTTGGGTTGAAGAATTCACCCCTCCACCTT.

Relative to its sample, this clonotype is medium-sized. The chain has TRBV20-1 and TRBJ1-1; D possibly corresponds to TRBD1 (5 bases). Germline values: CDR1 DFQATT, CDR2 SNEGSKA (reference sequence). This CDR3 is built from 12 residues. Trimming took off 6 bases at V and 1 base at J, with 9 bases between the two ends. The CDR3 coding sequence is TGCAGTGCCAGACAGCCGAACACTGAAGCTTTCTTT. Translation: CSARQPNTEAFF.

By share, this clonotype ranks as medium-sized. The chain uses TRBV28 and TRBJ1-1; TRBD1 might be the D (5 bases). CDR1 and CDR2 (germline): MDHEN, SYDVKM. The V gene lost 2 bases and the J gene lost 3 bases, with 10 bases spanning the gap. The CDR3 runs to 14 residues. As DNA, the CDR3 is TGTGCCAGCAGTTTAAGCAGGGTCGACACTGAAGCTTTCTTT. Its protein product is CASSLSRVDTEAFF.

This sequence joins TRBV20-1 and TRBJ2-7; D possibly matches TRBD1 or TRBD2 (6 bases each). V was shortened by 1 base and J by 2 bases, with 12 bases between the two germline ends. Looked up from germline, CDR1 is DFQATT and CDR2 is SNEGSKA (reference sequence). There are 14 residues in the CDR3. CDR3 in DNA: TGCAGTGCTAGAGCGCCGGGGGCCGCCTACGAGCAGTACTTC. It translates to CSARAPGAAYEQYF.

A note on this clonotype: The germline gene is not matched at one end of the junction; a read error may be the cause. The gene calls are TRBV20-1 and TRBJ1-1; D is unclear. Germline values: CDR1 DFQATT, CDR2 SNEGSKA (reference sequence). The CDR3 loop spans 15 amino acids. CDR3: CIAREDTVGRTEAFF. Here the CDR3 DNA reads TGCATTGCTAGAGAAGACACGGTTGGGCGCACTGAAGCTTTCTTT.

This clonotype was seen more than once but under ten times. The chain employs TRBV20-1 and TRBJ2-5, with 9 bases that match TRBD1. The CDR3 consists of 12 residues. Trimming cost V 6 bases and J 5 bases; bases outside gene matches: 4. CDR1 and CDR2 from the germline V gene are DFQATT and SNEGSKA (reference sequence). The CDR3 loop is CSAPQGAETQYF. In nucleotides, the CDR3 is TGCAGTGCCCCACAGGGGGCTGAGACCCAGTACTTC.

By frequency in the sample, this clonotype is large. This sequence joins TRBV18 and TRBJ1-6, with 7 nucleotides matching TRBD1. Germline CDR1 is KGHSH and CDR2 is LQKENI. The CDR3 totals 16 residues. V lost 3 bases and J lost 7; bases outside the gene matches: 9. CDR3 DNA: TGTGCCAGCTCACCGACGGGGCAGGGGGGGAATTCACCCCTCCACTTT. This sequence encodes CASSPTGQGGNSPLHF.

Sample share makes this clonotype medium-sized. The CDR3 spells CASSSLLSATYEQYF. As DNA, the CDR3 is TGTGCCAGTAGTTCTTTGCTTTCAGCGACCTACGAGCAGTACTTC. The chain links TRBV19 to TRBJ2-7, with D unresolved. CDR1 is LNHDA, CDR2 SQIVND, per germline (reference sequence). The germline V and J ends were trimmed by 5 bases and 2 bases, with 16 bases remaining between them. There are 15 residues in the CDR3.

In its sample, this clonotype is medium-sized. This chain links TRBV6-1 with TRBJ1-1; D not resolved. Looked up from germline, CDR1 is MNHNS and CDR2 is SASEGT. V was trimmed by 1 base and J by 4 bases, leaving 10 bases between them. The CDR3 runs 14 residues. The CDR3 sequence is CASSEEVASTEAFF. DNA for the CDR3: TGTGCCAGCAGTGAAGAAGTTGCGAGCACTGAAGCTTTCTTT.

This clonotype was counted a few times. The chain carries TRBV14 and TRBJ2-1; D call uncertain. This CDR3 is 13 amino acids long. From germline, CDR1 is SGHDN and CDR2 FVKESK. Trimming took off 3 bases at V and 14 bases at J, with 17 bases between the two ends. The CDR3 region is CASSQGYDTSEFF. CDR3 DNA sequence: TGTGCCAGCAGCCAGGGGTACGACACCTCGGAGTTCTTC.

In its sample, this clonotype was seen once. This may stem from a read error, because a much larger clone lies one nucleotide away. This chain joins TRBV19 and TRBJ2-7; D may be TRBD1 (6 bases). The J call may be faulty, since TRBJ2-1 better matches the DNA end. Germline-derived CDR1 and CDR2 are LNHDA and SQIVND (reference sequence). The CDR3 spans 12 residues. The CDR3 protein is CARSIGGGEQFF. For the CDR3, the DNA is TGTGCCAGAAGTATAGGGGGTGGTGAGCAGTTCTTC.

In its sample, this clonotype is large. V gene TRBV29-1 combines with J gene TRBJ2-2, with D tentatively TRBD2 (7 bases). The V gene's germline CDR1 is SQVTM and CDR2 ANQGSEA. The V and J ends lost 5 bases and 7 bases respectively, with 11 bases between them. This CDR3 spans 12 amino acids. As DNA, the CDR3 is TGCAGCGTTACAGGGAGGGGCGGGGAGCTGTTTTTT. Translated, it gives CSVTGRGGELFF.

This chain connects TRBV12-3 or TRBV12-4 to TRBJ1-5; possibly TRBD1 for D (6 bases). With 6 bases removed from V and 1 base from J, the gap between germline ends came to 13 bases. The CDR3 totals 15 residues. CDR3 DNA: TGTGCCAGCAGCCCTGACGGACAGAGCAATCAGCCCCAGCATTTT. The encoded protein is CASSPDGQSNQPQHF.

By proportion, this clonotype is medium-sized. The chain carries TRBV19 and TRBJ2-7; 9 bases are a match to TRBD1. Trimming took 4 bases from V and 5 from J; bases not matched to a gene: 9. The CDR3 contains 15 residues. Germline V lookup: CDR1 LNHDA, CDR2 SQIVND (reference sequence). CDR3 sequence: CASSTRDRVNNEQYF. The CDR3 coding sequence is TGTGCCAGTAGTACCCGGGACAGGGTGAATAACGAGCAGTACTTC.

In its sample, this clonotype is medium-sized. The chain carries TRBV28 and TRBJ1-1; TRBD1 matches 8 bases. CDR1 MDHEN and CDR2 SYDVKM come from the germline V gene. V dropped 7 bases and J dropped 5; count of bases not matched to a gene: 9. The CDR3 is made up of 14 amino acids. The CDR3 sequence: CASKQGDVRTEAFF. The DNA of the CDR3 is TGTGCCAGCAAACAGGGGGATGTTAGGACTGAAGCTTTCTTT.

Sample share makes this clonotype medium-sized. This sequence joins TRBV9 and TRBJ1-6; D is unclear. CDR3 length: 16 amino acids. Trimming cost V 0 bases and J 7 bases, with 14 bases left between them. From germline, CDR1 is SGDLS and CDR2 YYNGEE. CDR3 bases: TGTGCCAGCAGCGTAGGAATCCCAGATAGAAATTCACCCCTCCACTTT. It encodes CASSVGIPDRNSPLHF.

The chain couples TRBV2 to TRBJ2-3, with D possibly TRBD2 on 5 matching bases. The germline V gene has CDR1 SNHLY and CDR2 FYNNEI. This CDR3 is built from 14 residues. Between the trimmed V and J ends, which lost 4 bases and 1 base, there was a span of 9 bases. CDR3 residues: CASSVEGGTDTQYF. In nucleotides, the CDR3 is TGTGCCAGCAGTGTAGAGGGCGGCACAGATACGCAGTATTTT.

This clonotype rates as medium-sized (0.01 to 0.1%). The chain recombines TRBV11-2 with TRBJ2-1; D not certain. Germline V CDR1 and CDR2: SGHAT, FQNNGV. With 0 bases removed from V and 5 bases from J, the gap between germline ends came to 8 bases. This CDR3 has 14 residues. DNA of the CDR3: TGTGCCAGCAGCTTAGATCTCCAGAACAATGAGCAGTTCTTC. Amino acids: CASSLDLQNNEQFF.

This clonotype ranks as medium-sized. The rearrangement links TRBV19 to TRBJ2-1, with 14 bases that match TRBD2. V trimming: 5 bases; J trimming: 7 bases; junction bases outside the gene matches: 7. The CDR3 totals 16 residues. Per the germline V gene, CDR1 is LNHDA and CDR2 is SQIVND (reference sequence). The CDR3 region has the DNA TGTGCCAGTAGTCCCGCCGGGACTAGCGGGAGTAATGAGCAGTTCTTC. The encoded protein is CASSPAGTSGSNEQFF.

The chain employs TRBV20-1 and TRBJ1-5; D is ambiguous. Trimming cost V 0 bases and J 3 bases, with 9 bases left between them. There are 14 residues in the CDR3. CDR1 and CDR2 (germline): DFQATT, SNEGSKA (reference sequence). CDR3 nucleotide sequence: TGCAGTGCTAGAGAGATTGAAAACAATCAGCCCCAGCATTTT. Protein: CSAREIENNQPQHF.

By sample share, this clonotype is medium-sized. The V call is TRBV29-1, the J call TRBJ2-3; D call uncertain. From germline, CDR1 is SQVTM and CDR2 ANQGSEA. The CDR3 runs 13 residues. V was trimmed by 2 bases and J by 1 base, leaving 7 bases between them. Written as DNA, the CDR3 is TGCAGCGTTGAACCCCCAGGCACAGATACGCAGTATTTT. Protein: CSVEPPGTDTQYF.